These T cell receptor beta chains were read from a single sample in a study of blood T cell repertoires in COVID-19. TCRdb's table, derived via immunoSEQ multiplex PCR, lists solely in-frame clones and lacks some. The sample has fewer than 130,000 clones, roughly 85% seen once. The source material was peripheral blood. All receptors come from a human donor in a cohort sampled during active COVID-19. Both conserved end residues are part of each CDR3. D genes are given only for firm matches. Clone size is given for some rows only: seen once, a few or many times, or a class if the clone is expanded.

cdr3_aa: CASSIAVRVPGELFF
cdr3_nt: TGTGCCAGTAGTATAGCCGTCAGGGTCCCCGGGGAGCTGTTTTTT
clone_size: -
j_call: TRBJ2-2
v_call: TRBV19
d_call: -

cdr3_aa: CASSQGGAVETQYF
cdr3_nt: TGTGCCAGCAGCCAAGGGGGCGCGGTAGAGACCCAGTACTTC
clone_size: -
j_call: TRBJ2-5
v_call: TRBV28
d_call: TRBD1

cdr3_aa: CASSHTPLPGYEQYF
cdr3_nt: TGTGCCAGCAGTCACACCCCGTTGCCCGGGTACGAGCAGTACTTC
clone_size: -
j_call: TRBJ2-7
v_call: TRBV28
d_call: -

cdr3_aa: CASSPALRTAGGYTF
cdr3_nt: TGTGCCAGCAGTCCCGCGTTGAGGACTGCTGGTGGCTACACCTTC
clone_size: many
j_call: TRBJ1-2
v_call: TRBV27
d_call: -

cdr3_aa: CASIPGTDKYEQYF
cdr3_nt: TGCGCCAGCATCCCCGGGACAGATAAGTACGAGCAGTACTTC
clone_size: -
j_call: TRBJ2-7
v_call: TRBV10-1
d_call: TRBD1

cdr3_aa: CASRDRGNNQPQHF
cdr3_nt: TGTGCCAGCAGGGACAGAGGAAACAATCAGCCCCAGCATTTT
clone_size: -
j_call: TRBJ1-5
v_call: TRBV6-5
d_call: -

cdr3_aa: CASEGIAGETQYF
cdr3_nt: TGTGCCAGCGAGGGGATAGCGGGAGAGACCCAGTACTTC
clone_size: -
j_call: TRBJ2-5
v_call: TRBV10-3
d_call: TRBD2

cdr3_aa: CASSLSSFRTDTQYF
cdr3_nt: TGTGCCAGCAGTTTATCGTCCTTCCGCACAGATACGCAGTATTTT
clone_size: -
j_call: TRBJ2-3
v_call: TRBV27
d_call: -

cdr3_aa: CASSLAPQGTEAFF
cdr3_nt: TGCGCCAGCAGCTTGGCACCCCAGGGTACTGAAGCTTTCTTT
clone_size: -
j_call: TRBJ1-1
v_call: TRBV5-1
d_call: -

cdr3_aa: CASSPTGVEGSSGANVLTF
cdr3_nt: TGTGCCAGCAGCCCAACGGGGGTGGAGGGAAGCTCTGGGGCCAACGTCCTGACTTTC
clone_size: -
j_call: TRBJ2-6
v_call: TRBV9
d_call: -

cdr3_aa: CASSLSPGQGLNTEAFF
cdr3_nt: TGTGCCAGCAGTTTATCCCCGGGACAGGGGCTGAACACTGAAGCTTTCTTT
clone_size: -
j_call: TRBJ1-1
v_call: TRBV27
d_call: TRBD1

cdr3_aa: CASSPDRGDTEAFF
cdr3_nt: TGTGCCAGCTCACCGGACAGGGGGGACACTGAAGCTTTCTTT
clone_size: -
j_call: TRBJ1-1
v_call: TRBV18
d_call: TRBD1

cdr3_aa: CASSQGYGGAAPQETQYF
cdr3_nt: TGTGCCAGCAGCCAAGGTTATGGCGGAGCGGCACCTCAAGAGACCCAGTACTTC
clone_size: -
j_call: TRBJ2-5
v_call: TRBV3-1/TRBV3-2
d_call: -